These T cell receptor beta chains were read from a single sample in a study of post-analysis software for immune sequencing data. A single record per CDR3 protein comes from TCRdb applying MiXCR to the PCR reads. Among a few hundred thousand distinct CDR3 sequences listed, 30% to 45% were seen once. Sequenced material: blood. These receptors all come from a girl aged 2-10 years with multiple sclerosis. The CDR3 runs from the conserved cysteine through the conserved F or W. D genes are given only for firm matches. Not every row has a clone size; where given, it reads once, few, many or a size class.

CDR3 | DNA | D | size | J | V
CASSLSVRYEQYF | TGTGCCAGCAGTTTATCGGTTCGCTACGAGCAGTACTTC | . | few | TRBJ2-7 | TRBV27
CASSATGSGANVLTF | TGTGCCAGCAGCGCCACAGGCTCTGGGGCCAACGTCCTGACTTTC | . | few | TRBJ2-6 | TRBV5-8
CASSWGPIISSYNEQFF | TGCGCCAGCAGCTGGGGACCGATCATCAGCTCCTACAATGAGCAGTTCTTC | . | . | TRBJ2-1 | TRBV5-1
CASSPRRGENGYTF | TGTGCCAGCAGCCCGCGTAGAGGGGAGAATGGCTACACCTTC | . | once | TRBJ1-2 | TRBV7-9
CASSPWGSYNEQFF | TGTGCCAGCAGCCCGTGGGGATCCTACAATGAGCAGTTCTTC | . | . | TRBJ2-1 | TRBV5-5
CASSHDPSHRYGYTF | TGTGCCAGCAGCCATGACCCTTCCCATCGCTATGGCTACACCTTC | . | . | TRBJ1-2 | TRBV3-1
CSALSSSNQPQHF | TGCAGTGCTTTGTCGAGTAGCAATCAGCCCCAGCATTTT | . | . | TRBJ1-5 | TRBV20-1
CSVGGGTETQYF | TGCAGCGTGGGAGGTGGGACGGAGACCCAGTACTTC | . | . | TRBJ2-5 | TRBV29-1
CASSSSGGSLDTQYF | TGCGCCAGCAGCTCTAGCGGGGGGTCCCTGGATACGCAGTATTTT | TRBD2 | . | TRBJ2-3 | TRBV5-1
CSARDPLETGSGNTIYF | TGCAGTGCTAGAGATCCTTTAGAGACGGGCTCTGGAAACACCATATATTTT | . | few | TRBJ1-3 | TRBV20-1
CASSLWGPGPTNTGELFF | TGCGCCAGCAGCTTGTGGGGTCCGGGACCGACGAACACCGGGGAGCTGTTTTTT | . | . | TRBJ2-2 | TRBV5-1
CSARPINGQAQGSYNEQFF | TGCAGTGCTAGGCCCATCAATGGACAGGCCCAAGGATCCTACAATGAGCAGTTCTTC | TRBD1 | few | TRBJ2-1 | TRBV20-1
CASSTGTNFNEQFF | TGTGCCAGCAGTACCGGGACTAACTTCAATGAGCAGTTCTTC | TRBD2 | few | TRBJ2-1 | TRBV6-5
CSVDSQDGETQYF | TGCAGCGTTGATTCGCAGGACGGAGAGACCCAGTACTTC | . | . | TRBJ2-5 | TRBV29-1
CASSLGPGTNEKLFF | TGCGCCAGCAGCTTGGGCCCGGGGACTAATGAAAAACTGTTTTTT | . | . | TRBJ1-4 | TRBV5-1